This T cell receptor (beta chain) was observed in a study of CD8 T cells in Susac syndrome (dated by TCRdb to 2018 to 2020). Looking at the study overall: Of the Susac syndrome patients who were sequenced, under ten were in clinical remission while 5 or 6 had clinically active disease. At the time of blood withdrawal, Susac syndrome patients were either therapy-naive, taking corticosteroids (with some also receiving IVIg), or on IVIg alone. The study used repertoire sequencing to test whether antigen drove CD8+ T cell activation and differentiation in Susac syndrome.

A remark on this clonotype: This receptor's antigen is unknown. The record has no base qualities; no much larger clone is one base away.

High-throughput TCR beta sequencing profiled peripheral blood CD8+ and CD4+ T cells from healthy donors, Susac syndrome patients and multiple sclerosis patients. Susac syndrome patients met recently defined diagnostic criteria for definite or probable disease. Bulk CD8+ and CD4+ T cells were purified by magnetic negative isolation, whereas CD8+ TEMRA cells were enriched by FACS. Blood was drawn into EDTA tubes, processed within 24 hours, and PBMCs were isolated by density gradient centrifugation. PBMCs intended for TCR sequencing were cryopreserved in liquid nitrogen and thawed later in a water bath at 37 degrees C. A purity of at least 90% was achieved for sorted or isolated CD4+, CD8+ and CD8+ TEMRA cells. RNA was extracted using the RNeasy kit, and roughly 0.5 to 1 ug of the RNA was reverse transcribed with random hexamers. TCR beta CDR3 regions were amplified with the immunoSEQ multiplex PCR assay covering 54 Vbeta and 13 Jbeta segments. Bias from PCR amplification was corrected by using a synthetic template baseline for primer optimization and for computational correction. As for the original processing: Reads were annotated to V, D and J genes according to IMGT and were analyzed with immunoSEQ Analyzer, with only productive sequences retained. Clonality was calculated as one minus the Shannon entropy normalized by log2 of the number of productive unique sequences. For each patient and control, public and private clones were evaluated within the 100 most prevalent clones. Susac-specific clones were defined as absent from healthy and MS cohorts, some 1,000 published viral clones and other ImmuneACCESS disease sequences. The public reads were reprocessed in TCRdb via fastp at Q25 and MiXCR, keeping in-frame beta chains. Each record represents a unique CDR3 protein, reported with the most common genes and DNA among its rows. The V and J calls come from TCRdb's annotation, not from the publication. The table for this sample lists some 190,000 distinct CDR3 sequences; 94% of them were counted only once. The ten top clones hold approximately 0.15% of the sample.

The investigation overall reported the following: In patients with Susac syndrome, the CD4+ T cell repertoire showed no detectable clonal expansion. The TCR sequencing and HLA analysis was acknowledged to have included a relatively small number of individuals.

The sequenced sample was CD4+ T cells from PBMCs. The receptor was isolated from a human donor with Susac syndrome.

The CDR3 here reads CASSIGRQGGLDTEAFF. The nucleotide sequence is TGTGCCAGTAGTATCGGTCGACAGGGTGGTTTGGACACTGAAGCTTTCTTT. Recombination joined TRBV19 with TRBJ1-1; a stretch of 7 junction bases matches TRBD1. From a lookup of the germline V gene (reference sequence), CDR1 and CDR2 are LNHDA and SQIVND. V is cut back by 3 bases and J by 3 bases, with 13 bases in the junction unmatched. From its cysteine to its phenylalanine, the CDR3 spans 17 amino acids. Only the CDR3 part of the read is kept: 51 bases, read in frame from the first base.